This T cell receptor beta chain appears in the sequencing data of a study of blood T cell repertoires in COVID-19. At the level of the study: COVID-19 samples collected from the United States, Italy and Spain covered acute and convalescent phases. Sample material is recorded as cDNA or gDNA derived from T cells, B-cell-depleted T cells, or PBMCs.

In the study's own analysis: Amplification of reference gene primers provided the estimated nucleated cell counts. Method: immunoSEQ multiplex PCR; TCRdb's copy keeps in-frame clones and lacks some. From that table come the V and J calls and clone size; the DNA was used to work out D and trimming. The sample includes 150,000 or so clones, roughly 80% of them seen just once. The sequenced sample consisted of peripheral blood. This sequence originates from an elderly woman with acute or convalescent COVID-19.

In DNA, the CDR3 is TGTGCCAGCAGCCCGGGGGGCGAGAATTGGGGCACTGAAGCTTTCTTT. Translated, it gives CASSPGGENWGTEAFF. The V and J genes are TRBV11-2 and TRBJ1-1; D may be TRBD1 (6 bases). This CDR3 spans 16 amino acids. Germline V gene data show CDR1 as SGHAT and CDR2 as FQNNGV. V shed 5 bases and J shed 4 bases, with 20 bases lying between them.